A selection of T cell receptor beta chains follows, all from one sample in a study of neoadjuvant anti-PD-1 for oral cavity cancer. The repertoire was sequenced with immunoSEQ multiplex PCR; TCRdb's copy has only in-frame clones and lacks some. The table records 33,000 or so clones, almost 80% of them present only once. Sequencing was performed on PBMCs, taken after nivolumab (anti-PD-1) treatment. The receptor set was obtained from a person aged 40 to 85 with oral cavity squamous cell carcinoma. CDR3s include the opening cysteine and the closing phenylalanine or tryptophan. A D gene is named only where the DNA matches it firmly.

TRBV9 . CASSVRFESYEQYF
TRBV9 . CASSPTGNTIYF
TRBV5-6 TRBD1 CASSFRDRGTGELFF
TRBV4-3 . CASSQDRGGTEAFF
TRBV4-3 . CASSRHSGIPNYGYTF
TRBV10-2 . CASSERGGGQPQHF
TRBV30 TRBD1 CAWSEEDREFPTNEKLFF
TRBV4-3 TRBD2 CASSQEGSGIYEQYF
TRBV6-1 . CASRGNVGQPQHF
TRBV11-3 TRBD1 CASSTGTGNTEAFF
TRBV5-4 . CASSIDRTNSPLHF
TRBV6-5 . CASSYSRSSPLHF
TRBV10-2 TRBD1 CASLTGQATDTQYF
TRBV28 . CASSLGVEGRYTF
TRBV5-1 . CASGEAGELFF
TRBV28 TRBD2 CASSPSSGGLTYEQYF
TRBV7-2 . CASSMDSGNTIYF
TRBV25-1 TRBD1 CASRRSGGSFNTGELFF
TRBV7-9 TRBD2 CASSLVAGESTGELFF
TRBV27 . CASSFLTNTEAFF
TRBV5-1 . CASSPGVDEQFF
TRBV4-2 . CASSQEGPSASGNTIYF
TRBV19 TRBD1 CASTHRTGVKTEAFF
TRBV19 TRBD1 CASKSGTGGAMFTEAFF
TRBV5-6 . CASSLEDSPLHF
TRBV15 TRBD1 CATSVGTGTGGNEQYF
TRBV7-8 . CASSLVATGLEPQHF
TRBV7-9 . CASSSSGRRSTEAFF
TRBV7-8 . CASSLNPTGELFF
TRBV5-4 . CASSLDRVARGTTDTQYF
TRBV27 . CASSPGGTYNEQFF
TRBV28 . CASSSPDSTDTQYF
TRBV15 . CATSRDSGEQFF
TRBV6-5 TRBD1 CASSYGTGVNQREQYF
TRBV5-1 . CASSFSRGTYEQYF
TRBV7-8 TRBD1 CASSPGQDSLSNQPQHF
TRBV7-2 . CASSLRSGIGQPQHF
TRBV18 TRBD2 CASSSIAGAQETQYF
TRBV19 TRBD2 CASRVAGASQETQYF
TRBV5-1 . CASSIAPDYNQPQHF
TRBV6-5 . CASSYSGSGANVLTF
TRBV5-4 . CASRLDYYNEQFF
TRBV6-1 . CASSEQGSTEAFF
TRBV4-3 . CASSQDLREDTQYF
TRBV13 . CASSLLTRGGGYTF
TRBV7-7 . CASSLLGRGETQYF
TRBV29-1 TRBD1 CSITGTGGVTEAFF
TRBV9 TRBD1 CASSPGQGLNQPQHF
TRBV7-2 . CASSLLGFLANMNTEAFF
TRBV6-1 . CASSVTWARYNEQFF
TRBV6-5 TRBD1 CASRRSGQGSYEQYF
TRBV13 . CASSPNEGSGYGYTF
TRBV28 . CASSLSWYEQYF
TRBV27 TRBD2 CASSLWARTSGGIGTDTQYF
TRBV4-1 TRBD1 CASSPGQGADGYTF
TRBV7-9 TRBD1 CASSLVGTGRTGELFF
TRBV29-1 . CSVAPVYGVGTEAFF
TRBV30 TRBD1 CAWSVELALTGGPYYGYTF
TRBV9 TRBD1 CASSDTGGGSGNTIYF
TRBV7-9 TRBD1 CASSTPTGLNTEAFF